Following are 4 T cell receptor beta chains from one sample sequenced in a study of cytomegalovirus exposure and HLA in healthy donors (TCRdb year 2017). The library was made by the immunoSEQ multiplex PCR assay. The multiplex PCR relied on a mix of 60 forward primers for TCR Vbeta segments and 13 reverse primers for TCR Jbeta segments. TCRdb carries this immuneACCESS record with in-frame sequences only. Its versions omit some clonotypes, under half of them owing to an unresolved V gene in the studies checked, with the rest unexplained. This sample comprises some 100,000 clones, 60% to 80% of them detected only once. The ten largest clones capture about 15% of the sample. Sequencing was carried out using PBMCs. These TCRs come from a man aged 45 to 65 in good health and CMV-seropositive.

The chain carries TRBV5-1 and TRBJ2-7; tentatively, D is TRBD1 (6 bases). CDR3 length equals 16 residues. The germline V and J ends were trimmed by 2 bases and 5 bases, with 20 bases remaining between them. Looked up from germline, CDR1 is SGHRS and CDR2 is YFSETQ. CDR3: CASSFTAGTTTHEQYF. CDR3 nucleotide sequence: TGCGCCAGCAGCTTTACCGCCGGGACAACCACCCACGAGCAGTACTTC.

In nucleotides, the CDR3 is TGTGCCAGCAGCCGTAACAGGGAGACCGGCTACACCTTC. Its translation is CASSRNRETGYTF. The chain employs TRBV14 and TRBJ1-2; D is perhaps TRBD1 (6 bases). Per germline, CDR1 SGHDN and CDR2 FVKESK. The V gene lost 4 bases and the J gene lost 8 bases, with 14 bases spanning the gap. This CDR3 region has 13 residues.

The CDR3 sequence is CASIQDGNNQPQHF. DNA of the CDR3: TGTGCCAGCATTCAGGACGGGAACAATCAGCCCCAGCATTTT. The chain uses TRBV28 and TRBJ1-5; D uncertain. There are 14 residues in the CDR3. V was shortened by 7 bases and J by 3 bases, with 13 bases between the two germline ends. Germline values: CDR1 MDHEN, CDR2 SYDVKM. The variable domain in full, with the rest retrieved from reference TRBV28 and TRBJ1-5, is DVKVTQSSRYLVKRTGEKVFLECVQDMDHENMFWYRQDPGLGLRLIYFSYDVKMKEKGDIPEGYSVSREKKERFSLILESASTNQTSMYLCASIQDGNNQPQHFGDGTRLSIL.

In its sample, this clone was seen a few times. The V gene is TRBV25-1, the J gene TRBJ2-7, with TRBD2 identical over 11 bases. This CDR3 has 16 amino acids. Germline V gene data show CDR1 as MGHDK and CDR2 as SYGVNS. V was pared by 1 base and J by 2 bases, with 4 bases of the junction left unmatched. DNA of the CDR3: TGTGCCAGCAGTGAATCCTTAGCGGGAGGGGCCTACGAGCAGTACTTC. This gives the protein CASSESLAGGAYEQYF.